This T cell receptor (beta chain) was captured by sequencing in a study of human T cells and chemical hapten exposure. Findings and caveats of the study: Controls formed significantly fewer large CDR3 similarity clusters than expanded TCRs did. Donors were affected by alopecia, so their immune reaction might vary from that of healthy individuals.

Trimming removed 2 bases at V and 0 bases at J, with 13 bases between. Germline CDR1 reads WSHSY; CDR2 reads SAAADI. The CDR3 is made up of 16 amino acids. Time point reported: patch test 1, 2 weeks after DPC sensitization. Treatment described: therapeutic diphenylcyclopropenone sensitization with weekly scalp DPC. Total RNA was isolated from unfractionated whole blood. TCRdb called the RACE reads again in MiXCR, with one record for every CDR3 protein. The profile shows about 52,000 distinct CDR3 sequences, roughly 9.6% of them singletons. This clonotype was seen many times. The antigen is undetermined.

This chain joins TRBV10-2 and TRBJ1-1; D is undetermined. This sequence originates from a woman aged 40 to 50 with alopecia areata. Some clones in this sample may be carry-over from other donors' samples. The sample in question was whole blood, obtained in connection with sensitization to the hapten diphenylcyclopropenone (DPC). CDR3 residues: CASSETGREMNTEAFF. The CDR3 bases are TGCGCCAGCAGTGAGACCGGCCGTGAAATGAACACTGAAGCTTTCTTT.